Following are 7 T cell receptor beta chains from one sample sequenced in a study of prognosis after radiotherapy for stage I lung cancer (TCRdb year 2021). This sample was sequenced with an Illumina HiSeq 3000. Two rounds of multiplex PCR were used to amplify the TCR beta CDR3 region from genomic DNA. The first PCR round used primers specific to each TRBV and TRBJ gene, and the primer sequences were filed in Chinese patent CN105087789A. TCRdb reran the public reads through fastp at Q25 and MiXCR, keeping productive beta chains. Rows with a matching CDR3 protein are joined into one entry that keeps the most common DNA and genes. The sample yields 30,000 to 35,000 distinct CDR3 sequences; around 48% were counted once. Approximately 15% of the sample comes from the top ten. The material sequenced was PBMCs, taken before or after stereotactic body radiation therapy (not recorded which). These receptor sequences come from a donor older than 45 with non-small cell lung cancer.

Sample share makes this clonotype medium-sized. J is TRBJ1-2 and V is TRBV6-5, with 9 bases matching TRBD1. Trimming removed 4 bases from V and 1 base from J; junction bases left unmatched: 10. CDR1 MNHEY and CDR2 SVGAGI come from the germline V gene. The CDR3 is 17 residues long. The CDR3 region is CASSLDAQGARNYGYTF. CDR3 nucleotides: TGTGCCAGCAGTTTAGACGCACAGGGGGCGCGTAACTATGGCTACACCTTC.

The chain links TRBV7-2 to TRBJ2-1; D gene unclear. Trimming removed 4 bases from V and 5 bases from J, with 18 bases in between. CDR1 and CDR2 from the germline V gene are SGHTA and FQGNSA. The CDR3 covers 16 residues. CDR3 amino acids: CASSSVVAQIHNEQFF. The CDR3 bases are TGTGCCAGCAGCTCCGTGGTGGCCCAAATACACAATGAGCAGTTCTTC.

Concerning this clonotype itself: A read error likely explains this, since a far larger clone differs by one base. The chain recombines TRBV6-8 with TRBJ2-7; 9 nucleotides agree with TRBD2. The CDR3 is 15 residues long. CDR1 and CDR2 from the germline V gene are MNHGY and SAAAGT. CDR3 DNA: TGTGCCATCAGTTATCTTGCGGGAGGGCCGAACGAGCAGTACTTC. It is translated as CAISYLAGGPNEQYF.

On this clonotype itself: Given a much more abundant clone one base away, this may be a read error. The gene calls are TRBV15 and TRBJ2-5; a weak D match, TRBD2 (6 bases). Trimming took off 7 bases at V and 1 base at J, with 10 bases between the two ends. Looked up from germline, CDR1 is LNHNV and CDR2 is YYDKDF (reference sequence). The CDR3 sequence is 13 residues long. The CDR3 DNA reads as TGTGCCACCACCACAGCGGGCCAAGAGACCCAGTACTTC. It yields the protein CATTTAGQETQYF. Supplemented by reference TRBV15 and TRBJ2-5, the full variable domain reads DAMVIQNPRYQVTQFGKPVTLSCSQTLNHNVMYWYQQKSSQAPKLLFHYYDKDFNNEADTPDNFQSRRPNTSFCFLDIRSPGLGDTAMYLCATTTAGQETQYFGPGTRLLVL.

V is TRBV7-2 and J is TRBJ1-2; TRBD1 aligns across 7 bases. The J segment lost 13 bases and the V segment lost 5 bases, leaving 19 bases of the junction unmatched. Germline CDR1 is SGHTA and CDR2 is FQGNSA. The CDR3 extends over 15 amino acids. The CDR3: CASSAAYGTAHLSTF. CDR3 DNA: TGTGCCAGCAGCGCCGCATACGGGACAGCCCATTTAAGCACCTTC.

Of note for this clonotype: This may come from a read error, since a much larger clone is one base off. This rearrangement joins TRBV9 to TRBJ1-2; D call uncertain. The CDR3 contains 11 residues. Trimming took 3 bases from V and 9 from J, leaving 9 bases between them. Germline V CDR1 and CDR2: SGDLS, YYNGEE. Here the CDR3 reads CASSAPECYTF. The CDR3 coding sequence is TGTGCCAGCAGCGCTCCTGAGTGCTACACCTTC.

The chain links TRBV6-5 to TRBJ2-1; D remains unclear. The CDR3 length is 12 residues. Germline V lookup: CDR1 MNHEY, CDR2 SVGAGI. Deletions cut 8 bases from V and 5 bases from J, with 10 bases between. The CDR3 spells CASGKLNNEQFF. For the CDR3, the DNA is TGTGCCAGCGGGAAGCTAAACAATGAGCAGTTCTTC.